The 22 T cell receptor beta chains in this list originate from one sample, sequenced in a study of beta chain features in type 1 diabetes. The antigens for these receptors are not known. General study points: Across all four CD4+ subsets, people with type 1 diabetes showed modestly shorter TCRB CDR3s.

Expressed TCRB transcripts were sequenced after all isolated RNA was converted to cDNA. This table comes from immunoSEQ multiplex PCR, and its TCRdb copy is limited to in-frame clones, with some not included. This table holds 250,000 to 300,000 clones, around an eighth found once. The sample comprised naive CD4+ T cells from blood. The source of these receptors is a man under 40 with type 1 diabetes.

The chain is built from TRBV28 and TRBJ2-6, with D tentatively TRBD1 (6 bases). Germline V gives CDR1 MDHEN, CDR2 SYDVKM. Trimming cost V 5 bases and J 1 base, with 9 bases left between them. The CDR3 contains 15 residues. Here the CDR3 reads CASSTGQSGANVLTF. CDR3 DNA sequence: TGTGCCAGCAGTACAGGACAGTCTGGGGCCAACGTCCTGACTTTC. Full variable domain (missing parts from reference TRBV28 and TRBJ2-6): DVKVTQSSRYLVKRTGEKVFLECVQDMDHENMFWYRQDPGLGLRLIYFSYDVKMKEKGDIPEGYSVSREKKERFSLILESASTNQTSMYLCASSTGQSGANVLTFGAGSRLTVL.

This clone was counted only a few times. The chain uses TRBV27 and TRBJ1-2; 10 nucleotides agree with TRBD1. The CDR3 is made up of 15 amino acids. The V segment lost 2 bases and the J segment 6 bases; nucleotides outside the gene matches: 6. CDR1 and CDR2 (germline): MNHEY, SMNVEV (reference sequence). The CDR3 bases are TGTGCCAGCAGTTTAAACCGGGACAGGGGACATGGCTACACCTTC. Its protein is CASSLNRDRGHGYTF.

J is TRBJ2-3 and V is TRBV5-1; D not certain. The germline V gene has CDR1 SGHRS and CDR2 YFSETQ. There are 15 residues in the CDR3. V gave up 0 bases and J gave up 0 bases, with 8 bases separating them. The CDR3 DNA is TGCGCCAGCAGCTTGGATATTTCTAGCACAGATACGCAGTATTTT. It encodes CASSLDISSTDTQYF.

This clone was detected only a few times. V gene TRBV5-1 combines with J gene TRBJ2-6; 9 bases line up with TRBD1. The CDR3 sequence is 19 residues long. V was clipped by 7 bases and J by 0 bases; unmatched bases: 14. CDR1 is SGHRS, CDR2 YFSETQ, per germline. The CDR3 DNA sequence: TGCGCCAGCGGAAATATCGGGGACAGGGCGCGCTCTGGGGCCAACGTCCTGACTTTC. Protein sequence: CASGNIGDRARSGANVLTF.

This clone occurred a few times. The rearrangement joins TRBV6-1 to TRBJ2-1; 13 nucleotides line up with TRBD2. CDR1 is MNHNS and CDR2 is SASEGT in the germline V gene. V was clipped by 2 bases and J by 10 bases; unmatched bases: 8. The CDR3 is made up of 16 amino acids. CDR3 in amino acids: CASSEMGGLAGLEQFF. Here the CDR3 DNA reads TGTGCCAGCAGTGAAATGGGGGGACTAGCGGGGTTGGAGCAGTTCTTC.

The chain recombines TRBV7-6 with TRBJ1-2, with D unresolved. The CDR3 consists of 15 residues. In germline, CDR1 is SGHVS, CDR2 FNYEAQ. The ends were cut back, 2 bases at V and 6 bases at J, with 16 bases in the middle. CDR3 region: CASSLYREPMDGYTF. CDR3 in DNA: TGTGCCAGCAGCTTATATCGGGAACCTATGGATGGCTACACCTTC. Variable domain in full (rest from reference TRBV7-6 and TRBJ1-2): GAGVSQSPRYKVTKRGQDVALRCDPISGHVSLYWYRQALGQGPEFLTYFNYEAQQDKSGLPNDRFSAERPEGSISTLTIQRTEQRDSAMYRCASSLYREPMDGYTFGSGTRLTVV.

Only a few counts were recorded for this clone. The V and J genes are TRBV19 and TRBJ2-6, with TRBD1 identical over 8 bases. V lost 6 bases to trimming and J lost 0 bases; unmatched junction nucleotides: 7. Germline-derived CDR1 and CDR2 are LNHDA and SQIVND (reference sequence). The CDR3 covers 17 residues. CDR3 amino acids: CASRSGTGLSGANVLTF. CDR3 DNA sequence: TGTGCCAGTAGGTCCGGGACAGGACTCTCTGGGGCCAACGTCCTGACTTTC. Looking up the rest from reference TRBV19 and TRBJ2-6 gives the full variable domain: DGGITQSPKYLFRKEGQNVTLSCEQNLNHDAMYWYRQDPGQGLRLIYYSQIVNDFQKGDIAEGYSVSREKKESFPLTVTSAQKNPTAFYLCASRSGTGLSGANVLTFGAGSRLTVL.

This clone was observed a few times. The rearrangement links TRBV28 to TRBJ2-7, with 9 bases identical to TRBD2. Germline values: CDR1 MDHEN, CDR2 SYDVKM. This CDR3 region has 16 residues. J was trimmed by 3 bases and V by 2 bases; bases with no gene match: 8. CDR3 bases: TGTGCCAGCAGTTTAACGGCGGGAGGGACCTTCTACGAGCAGTACTTC. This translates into CASSLTAGGTFYEQYF.

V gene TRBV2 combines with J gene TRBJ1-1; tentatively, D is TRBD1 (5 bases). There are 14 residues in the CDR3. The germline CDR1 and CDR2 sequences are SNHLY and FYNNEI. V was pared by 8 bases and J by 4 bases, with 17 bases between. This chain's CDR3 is CASGRQKPTTEAFF. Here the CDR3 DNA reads TGTGCCAGCGGAAGACAGAAACCCACCACTGAAGCTTTCTTT.

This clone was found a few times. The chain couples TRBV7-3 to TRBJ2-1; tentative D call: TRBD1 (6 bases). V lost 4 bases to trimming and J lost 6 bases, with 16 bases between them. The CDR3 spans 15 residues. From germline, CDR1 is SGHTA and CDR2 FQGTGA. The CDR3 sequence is CASSSMDSSINEQFF. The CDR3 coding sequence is TGTGCCAGCAGCTCTATGGACAGTTCCATCAATGAGCAGTTCTTC.

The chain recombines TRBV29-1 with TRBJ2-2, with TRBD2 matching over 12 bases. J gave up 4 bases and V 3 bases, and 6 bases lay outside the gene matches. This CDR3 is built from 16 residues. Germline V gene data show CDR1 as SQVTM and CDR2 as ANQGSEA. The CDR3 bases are TGCAGCGTTGACATCGGACTAGCGGGAATCACCGGGGAGCTGTTTTTT. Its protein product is CSVDIGLAGITGELFF.

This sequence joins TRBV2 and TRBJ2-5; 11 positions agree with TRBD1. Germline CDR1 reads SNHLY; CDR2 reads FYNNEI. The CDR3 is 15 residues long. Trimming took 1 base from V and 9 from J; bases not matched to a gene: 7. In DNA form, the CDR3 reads TGTGCCAGCAGTGAAGTGGGGACAGGGGGTAGGTCCCAGTACTTC. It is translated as CASSEVGTGGRSQYF.

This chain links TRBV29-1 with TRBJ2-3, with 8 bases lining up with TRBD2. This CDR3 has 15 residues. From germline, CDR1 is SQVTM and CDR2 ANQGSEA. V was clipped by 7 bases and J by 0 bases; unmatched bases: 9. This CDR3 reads CSAGPGGTSTDTQYF. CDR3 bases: TGCAGCGCAGGTCCGGGAGGGACTAGCACAGATACGCAGTATTTT.

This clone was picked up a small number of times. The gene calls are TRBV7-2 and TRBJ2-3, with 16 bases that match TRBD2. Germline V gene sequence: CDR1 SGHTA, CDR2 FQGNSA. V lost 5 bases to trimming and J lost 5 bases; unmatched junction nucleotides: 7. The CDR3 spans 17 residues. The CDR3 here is CASSPRGTSGRGDTQYF. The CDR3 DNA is TGTGCCAGCAGCCCTAGAGGGACTAGCGGGAGGGGAGATACGCAGTATTTT. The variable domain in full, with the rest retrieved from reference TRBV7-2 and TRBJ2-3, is GAGVSQSPSNKVTEKGKDVELRCDPISGHTALYWYRQSLGQGLEFLIYFQGNSAPDKSGLPSDRFSAERTGGSVSTLTIQRTQQEDSAVYLCASSPRGTSGRGDTQYFGPGTRLTVL.

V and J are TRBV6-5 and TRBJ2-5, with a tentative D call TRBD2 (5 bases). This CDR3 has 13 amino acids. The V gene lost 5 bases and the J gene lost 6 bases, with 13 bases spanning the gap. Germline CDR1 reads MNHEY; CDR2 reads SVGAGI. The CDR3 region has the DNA TGTGCCAGCAGTCCCGGGATAATAAAGACCCAGTACTTC. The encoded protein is CASSPGIIKTQYF.

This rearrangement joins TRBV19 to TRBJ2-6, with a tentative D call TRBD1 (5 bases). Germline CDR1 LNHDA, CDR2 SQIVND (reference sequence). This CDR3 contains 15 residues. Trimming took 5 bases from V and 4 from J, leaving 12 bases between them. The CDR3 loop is CASSLRVLGANVLTF. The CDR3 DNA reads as TGTGCCAGTAGTCTCAGGGTGTTAGGGGCCAACGTCCTGACTTTC.

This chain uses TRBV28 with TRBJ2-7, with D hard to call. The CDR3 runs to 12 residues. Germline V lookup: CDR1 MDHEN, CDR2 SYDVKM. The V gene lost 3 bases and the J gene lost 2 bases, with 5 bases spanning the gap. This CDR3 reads CASSFTAYEQYF. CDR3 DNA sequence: TGTGCCAGCAGTTTTACGGCCTACGAGCAGTACTTC.

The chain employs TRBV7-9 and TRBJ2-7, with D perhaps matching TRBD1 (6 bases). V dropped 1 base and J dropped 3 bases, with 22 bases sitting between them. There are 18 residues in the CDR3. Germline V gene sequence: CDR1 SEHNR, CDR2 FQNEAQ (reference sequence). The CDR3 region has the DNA TGTGCCAGCAGCTTAGGGCCCAAGGCGGCGCAGGGGAACTACGAGCAGTACTTC. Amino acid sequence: CASSLGPKAAQGNYEQYF.

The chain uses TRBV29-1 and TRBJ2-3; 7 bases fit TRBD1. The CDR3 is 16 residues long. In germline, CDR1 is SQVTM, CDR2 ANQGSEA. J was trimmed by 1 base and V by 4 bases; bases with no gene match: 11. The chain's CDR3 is CSVALTGASGTDTQYF. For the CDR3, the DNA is TGCAGCGTTGCTTTAACAGGGGCGAGCGGCACAGATACGCAGTATTTT.

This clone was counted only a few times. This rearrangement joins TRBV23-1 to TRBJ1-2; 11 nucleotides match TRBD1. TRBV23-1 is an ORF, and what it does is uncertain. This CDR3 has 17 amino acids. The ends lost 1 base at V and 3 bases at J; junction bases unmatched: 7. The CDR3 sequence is CASSQCHRDRGYYGYTF. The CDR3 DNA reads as TGCGCCAGCAGTCAATGTCACCGGGACAGGGGGTACTATGGCTACACCTTC.

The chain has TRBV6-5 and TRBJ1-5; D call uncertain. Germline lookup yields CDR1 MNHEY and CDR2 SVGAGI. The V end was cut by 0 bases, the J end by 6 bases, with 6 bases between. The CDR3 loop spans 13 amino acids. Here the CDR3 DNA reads TGTGCCAGCAGTTACTCGTCCGGTCAGCCCCAGCATTTT. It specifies CASSYSSGQPQHF.

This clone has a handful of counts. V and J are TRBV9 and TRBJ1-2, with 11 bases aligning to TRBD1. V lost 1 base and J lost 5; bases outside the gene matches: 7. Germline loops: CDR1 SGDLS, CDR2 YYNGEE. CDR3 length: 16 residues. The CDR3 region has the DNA TGTGCCAGCAGCGTAAGGGGGGACAGGGGGACGTATGGCTACACCTTC. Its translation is CASSVRGDRGTYGYTF.